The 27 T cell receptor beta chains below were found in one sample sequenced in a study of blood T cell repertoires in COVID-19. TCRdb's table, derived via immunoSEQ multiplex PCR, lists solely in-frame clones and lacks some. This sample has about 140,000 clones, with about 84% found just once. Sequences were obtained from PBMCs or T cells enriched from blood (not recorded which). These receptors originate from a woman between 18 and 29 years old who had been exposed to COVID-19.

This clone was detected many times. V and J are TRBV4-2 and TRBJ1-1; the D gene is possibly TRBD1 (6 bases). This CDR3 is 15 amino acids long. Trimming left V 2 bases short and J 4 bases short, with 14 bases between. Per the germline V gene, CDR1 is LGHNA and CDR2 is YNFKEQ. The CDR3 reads CASSQPSGQVTEAFF. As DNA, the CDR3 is TGTGCCAGCAGCCAACCCTCGGGACAAGTCACTGAAGCTTTCTTT.

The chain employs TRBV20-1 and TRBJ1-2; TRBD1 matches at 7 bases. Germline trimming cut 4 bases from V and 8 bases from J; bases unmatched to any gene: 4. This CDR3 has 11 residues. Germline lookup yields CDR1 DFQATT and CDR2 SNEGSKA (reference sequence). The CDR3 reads CSATTGVGYTF. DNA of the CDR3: TGCAGTGCTACCACAGGGGTCGGCTACACCTTC.

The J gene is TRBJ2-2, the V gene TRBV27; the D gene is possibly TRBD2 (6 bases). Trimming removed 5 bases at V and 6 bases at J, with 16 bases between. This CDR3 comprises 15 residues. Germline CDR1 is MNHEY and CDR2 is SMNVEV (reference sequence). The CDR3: CASSGTGLSAGELFF. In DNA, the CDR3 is TGTGCCAGCAGTGGGACGGGACTTTCGGCCGGGGAGCTGTTTTTT.

The CDR3 protein is CASKIRRESTDTQYF. In nucleotides, the CDR3 is TGTGCCAGTAAGATTAGGCGGGAGTCAACAGATACGCAGTATTTT. The J gene is TRBJ2-3, the V gene TRBV19, with TRBD2 matching over 7 bases. Looked up from germline, CDR1 is LNHDA and CDR2 is SQIVND (reference sequence). J lost 3 bases, V lost 7 bases, and 10 bases had no gene match. CDR3 size: 15 residues.

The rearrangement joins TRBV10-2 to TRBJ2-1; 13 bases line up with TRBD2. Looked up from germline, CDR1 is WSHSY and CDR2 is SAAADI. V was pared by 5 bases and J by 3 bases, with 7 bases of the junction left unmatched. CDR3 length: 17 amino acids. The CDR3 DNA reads TGCGCCAGCAGTCCGGGACTAGCGGGGTGGAACTACAATGAGCAGTTCTTC. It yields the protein CASSPGLAGWNYNEQFF.

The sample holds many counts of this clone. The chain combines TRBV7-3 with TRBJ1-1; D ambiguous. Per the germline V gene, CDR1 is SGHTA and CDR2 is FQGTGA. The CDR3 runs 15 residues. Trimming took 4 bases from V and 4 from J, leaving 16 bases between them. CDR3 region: CASSSSGVGSTEAFF. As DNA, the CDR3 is TGTGCCAGCAGCTCCTCGGGAGTCGGGAGCACTGAAGCTTTCTTT.

The CDR3 here is CASSQGLLNTEAFF. CDR3 bases: TGTGCCAGCAGCCAAGGTCTCTTAAACACTGAAGCTTTCTTT. V and J are TRBV3-1 (or the pseudogene TRBV3-2) and TRBJ1-1; D not resolved. Trimming removed 1 base from V and 2 bases from J, with 8 bases in between. This CDR3 has 14 amino acids. Germline CDR1 LGHDT, CDR2 YNNKEL (reference sequence).

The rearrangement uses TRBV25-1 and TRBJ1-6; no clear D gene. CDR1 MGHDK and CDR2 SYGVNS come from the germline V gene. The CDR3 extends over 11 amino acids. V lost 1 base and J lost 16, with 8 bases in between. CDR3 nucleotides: TGTGCCAGCAGTGAATTTGGAGAGCTCCACTTT. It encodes CASSEFGELHF.

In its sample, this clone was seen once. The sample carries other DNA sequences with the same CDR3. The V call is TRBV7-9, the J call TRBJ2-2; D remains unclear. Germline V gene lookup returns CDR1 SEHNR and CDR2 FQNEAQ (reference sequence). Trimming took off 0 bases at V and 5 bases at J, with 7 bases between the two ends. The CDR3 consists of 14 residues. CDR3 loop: CASSLALGTGELFF. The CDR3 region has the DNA TGTGCCAGCAGCTTAGCGCTAGGTACCGGGGAGCTGTTTTTT.

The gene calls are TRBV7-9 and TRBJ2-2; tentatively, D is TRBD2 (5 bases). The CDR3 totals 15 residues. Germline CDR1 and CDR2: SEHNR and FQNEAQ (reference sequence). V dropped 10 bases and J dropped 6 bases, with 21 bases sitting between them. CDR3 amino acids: CATDYRVMTAGELFF. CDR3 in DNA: TGTGCCACCGACTATAGAGTGATGACCGCCGGGGAGCTGTTTTTT.

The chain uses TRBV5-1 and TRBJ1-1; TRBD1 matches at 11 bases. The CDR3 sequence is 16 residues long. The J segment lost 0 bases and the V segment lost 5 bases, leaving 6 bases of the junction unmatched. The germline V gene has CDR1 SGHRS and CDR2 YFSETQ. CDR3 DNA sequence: TGCGCCAGCAGGCGAGGACAGGGGGCTATGAACACTGAAGCTTTCTTT. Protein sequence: CASRRGQGAMNTEAFF.

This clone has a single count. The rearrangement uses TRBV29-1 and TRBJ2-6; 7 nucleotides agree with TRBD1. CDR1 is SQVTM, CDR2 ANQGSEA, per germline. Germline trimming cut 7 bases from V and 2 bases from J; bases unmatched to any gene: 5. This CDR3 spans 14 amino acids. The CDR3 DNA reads TGCAGCGCCGGAGACAGGGCTGGGGCCAACGTCCTGACTTTC. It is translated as CSAGDRAGANVLTF. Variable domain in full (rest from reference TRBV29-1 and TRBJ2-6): SAVISQKPSRDICQRGTSLTIQCQVDSQVTMMFWYRQQPGQSLTLIATANQGSEATYESGFVIDKFPISRPNLTFSTLTVSNMSPEDSSIYLCSAGDRAGANVLTFGAGSRLTVL.

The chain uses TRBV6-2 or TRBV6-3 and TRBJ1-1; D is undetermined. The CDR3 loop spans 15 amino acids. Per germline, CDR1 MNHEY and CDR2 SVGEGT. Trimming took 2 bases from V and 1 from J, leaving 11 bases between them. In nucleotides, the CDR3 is TGTGCCAGCAGTTACAGCCTAACCTCGAACACTGAAGCTTTCTTT. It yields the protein CASSYSLTSNTEAFF.

The CDR3 is CASSPWTGNTEAFF. The CDR3 DNA sequence: TGTGCCAGCAGTCCCTGGACAGGGAACACTGAAGCTTTCTTT. V gene TRBV27 combines with J gene TRBJ1-1; 7 bases are shared with TRBD1. Germline V gene sequence: CDR1 MNHEY, CDR2 SMNVEV (reference sequence). This CDR3 contains 14 residues. V trimming: 5 bases; J trimming: 1 base; junction bases outside the gene matches: 4.

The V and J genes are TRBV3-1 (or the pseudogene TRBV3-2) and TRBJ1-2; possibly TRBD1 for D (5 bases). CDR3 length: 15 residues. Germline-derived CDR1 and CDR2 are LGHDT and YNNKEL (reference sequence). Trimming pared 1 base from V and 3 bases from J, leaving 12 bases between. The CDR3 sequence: CASSQGRVRDYGYTF. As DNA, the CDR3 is TGTGCCAGCAGCCAAGGCAGGGTAAGGGACTATGGCTACACCTTC.

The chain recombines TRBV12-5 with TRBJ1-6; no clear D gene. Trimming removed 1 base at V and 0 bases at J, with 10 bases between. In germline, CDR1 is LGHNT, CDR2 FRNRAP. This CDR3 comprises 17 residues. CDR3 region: CASGLGLASSYNSPLHF. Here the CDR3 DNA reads TGTGCTAGTGGTTTGGGGTTAGCGAGCTCCTATAATTCACCCCTCCACTTT.

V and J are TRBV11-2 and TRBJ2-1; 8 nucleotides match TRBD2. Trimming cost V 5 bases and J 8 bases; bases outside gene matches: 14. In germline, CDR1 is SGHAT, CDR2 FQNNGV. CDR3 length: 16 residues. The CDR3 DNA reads TGTGCCAGCAGCCCCCTAGGCGGGAGGACCTCCCATGAGCAGTTCTTC. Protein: CASSPLGGRTSHEQFF.

The CDR3 nucleotides are TGTGCCAGCTCACAGGGACTAGCGGGAGACAATGAGCAGTTCTTC. This codes for CASSQGLAGDNEQFF. This sequence joins TRBV18 and TRBJ2-1; 14 bases line up with TRBD2. V gave up 4 bases and J gave up 5 bases; unmatched junction bases: 1. Germline CDR1 KGHSH, CDR2 LQKENI. The CDR3 extends over 15 amino acids. Full variable domain (outside the CDR3, taken from reference TRBV18 and TRBJ2-1): NAGVMQNPRHLVRRRGQEARLRCSPMKGHSHVYWYRQLPEEGLKFMVYLQKENIIDESGMPKERFSAEFPKEGPSILRIQQVVRGDSAAYFCASSQGLAGDNEQFFGPGTRLTVL.

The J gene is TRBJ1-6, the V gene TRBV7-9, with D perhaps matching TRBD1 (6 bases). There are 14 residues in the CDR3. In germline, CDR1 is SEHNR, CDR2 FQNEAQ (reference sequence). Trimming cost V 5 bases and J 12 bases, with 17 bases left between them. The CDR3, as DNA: TGTGCCAGCAGCCCCCAGGGGCAGGTCGGACCCCTCCACTTT. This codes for CASSPQGQVGPLHF.

The CDR3 DNA sequence: TGTGCCAGCAGCGGCAGGGGAACAACTAATGAAAAACTGTTTTTT. As protein: CASSGRGTTNEKLFF. V is TRBV2 and J is TRBJ1-4; TRBD1 is a possible D gene (6 bases). The V gene lost 6 bases and the J gene lost 0 bases, with 11 bases spanning the gap. The CDR3 totals 15 residues. Germline values: CDR1 SNHLY, CDR2 FYNNEI.

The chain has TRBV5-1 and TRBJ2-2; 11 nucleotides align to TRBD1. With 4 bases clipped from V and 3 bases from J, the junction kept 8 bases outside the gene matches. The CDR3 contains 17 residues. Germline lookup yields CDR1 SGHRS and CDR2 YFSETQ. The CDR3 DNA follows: TGCGCCAGCAGCCTTCAACCGGGACAGGGGGACACCGGGGAGCTGTTTTTT. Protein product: CASSLQPGQGDTGELFF.

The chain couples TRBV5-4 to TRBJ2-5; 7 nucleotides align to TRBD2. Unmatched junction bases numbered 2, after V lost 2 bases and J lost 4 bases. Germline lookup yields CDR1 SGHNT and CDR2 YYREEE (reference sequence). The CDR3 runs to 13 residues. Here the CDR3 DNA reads TGTGCCAGCAGCTTTGGGGGGGTAGAGACCCAGTACTTC. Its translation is CASSFGGVETQYF.

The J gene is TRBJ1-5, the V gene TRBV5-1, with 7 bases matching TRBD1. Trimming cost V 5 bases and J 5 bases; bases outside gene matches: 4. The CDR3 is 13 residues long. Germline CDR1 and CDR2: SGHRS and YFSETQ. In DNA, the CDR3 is TGCGCCAGCAGGACAGGGTTTGATCAGCCCCAGCATTTT. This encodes CASRTGFDQPQHF.

CDR3 nucleotide sequence: TGTGCCAGCAGCTTGGGACAGACTAGCACAGATACGCAGTATTTT. This gives the protein CASSLGQTSTDTQYF. This sequence joins TRBV9 and TRBJ2-3; TRBD1 agrees at 7 bases. The germline V gene encodes CDR1 SGDLS and CDR2 YYNGEE. V trimming: 4 bases; J trimming: 0 bases; junction bases outside the gene matches: 5. The CDR3 has 15 amino acids.

CDR3 sequence reads: CASHPHGVRNIQYF. The CDR3 DNA is TGTGCCAGTCACCCACACGGGGTGAGGAACATTCAGTACTTC. The genes are TRBV19 and TRBJ2-4; possibly TRBD2 for D (5 bases). The germline gives CDR1 LNHDA, CDR2 SQIVND (reference sequence). Trimming cost V 8 bases and J 7 bases, with 18 bases left between them. This CDR3 has 14 residues. The complete variable domain, with remaining parts taken from reference TRBV19 and TRBJ2-4, reads DGGITQSPKYLFRKEGQNVTLSCEQNLNHDAMYWYRQDPGQGLRLIYYSQIVNDFQKGDIAEGYSVSREKKESFPLTVTSAQKNPTAFYLCASHPHGVRNIQYFGAGTRLSVL.

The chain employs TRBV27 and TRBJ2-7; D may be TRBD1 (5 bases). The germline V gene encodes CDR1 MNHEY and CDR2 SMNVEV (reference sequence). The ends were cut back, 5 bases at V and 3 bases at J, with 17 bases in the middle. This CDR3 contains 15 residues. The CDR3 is CASSRGMGGNYEQYF. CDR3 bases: TGTGCCAGCAGTAGGGGTATGGGCGGAAACTACGAGCAGTACTTC.

CDR3 loop: CASSEAGTGRDQPQHF. DNA for the CDR3: TGTGCCAGCAGTGAAGCCGGGACAGGGAGGGACCAGCCCCAGCATTTT. The genes are TRBV2 and TRBJ1-5, with 9 bases lining up with TRBD1. V lost 0 bases, J lost 7 bases, and 7 bases stayed unmatched. The CDR3 is 16 amino acids. CDR1 is SNHLY and CDR2 is FYNNEI in the germline V gene.